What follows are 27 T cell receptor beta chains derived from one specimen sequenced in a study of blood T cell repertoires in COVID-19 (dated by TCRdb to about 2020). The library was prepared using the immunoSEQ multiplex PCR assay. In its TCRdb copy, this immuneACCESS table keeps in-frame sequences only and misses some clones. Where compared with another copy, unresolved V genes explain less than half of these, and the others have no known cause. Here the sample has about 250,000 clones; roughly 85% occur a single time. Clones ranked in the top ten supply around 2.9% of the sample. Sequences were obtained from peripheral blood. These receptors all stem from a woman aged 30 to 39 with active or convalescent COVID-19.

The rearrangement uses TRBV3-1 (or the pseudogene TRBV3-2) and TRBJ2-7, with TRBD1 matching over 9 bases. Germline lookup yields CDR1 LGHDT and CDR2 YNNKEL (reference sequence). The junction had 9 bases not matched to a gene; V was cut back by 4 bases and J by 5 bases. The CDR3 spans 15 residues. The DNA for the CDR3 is TGTGCCAGCAGCCCCACCGGGACAGGGTCCAACGAGCAGTACTTC. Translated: CASSPTGTGSNEQYF.

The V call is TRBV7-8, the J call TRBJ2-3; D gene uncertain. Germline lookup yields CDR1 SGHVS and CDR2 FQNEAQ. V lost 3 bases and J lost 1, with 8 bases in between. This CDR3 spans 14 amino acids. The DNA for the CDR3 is TGTGCCAGCAGCTTCCCCCGGGGCACAGATACGCAGTATTTT. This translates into CASSFPRGTDTQYF.

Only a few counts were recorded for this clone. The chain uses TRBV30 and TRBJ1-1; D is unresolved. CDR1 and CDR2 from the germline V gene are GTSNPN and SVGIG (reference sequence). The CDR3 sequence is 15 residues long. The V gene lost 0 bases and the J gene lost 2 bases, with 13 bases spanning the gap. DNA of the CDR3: TGTGCCTGGAGTGTACGGAGCAGCTCTAACACTGAAGCTTTCTTT. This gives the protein CAWSVRSSSNTEAFF.

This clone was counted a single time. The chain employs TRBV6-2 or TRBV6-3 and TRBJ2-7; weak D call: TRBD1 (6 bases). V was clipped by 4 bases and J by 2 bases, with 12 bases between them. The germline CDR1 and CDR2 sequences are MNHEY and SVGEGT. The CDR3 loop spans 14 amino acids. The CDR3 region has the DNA TGTGCCAGCAGTTTTTCAGGGGCCCCCTACGAGCAGTACTTC. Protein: CASSFSGAPYEQYF.

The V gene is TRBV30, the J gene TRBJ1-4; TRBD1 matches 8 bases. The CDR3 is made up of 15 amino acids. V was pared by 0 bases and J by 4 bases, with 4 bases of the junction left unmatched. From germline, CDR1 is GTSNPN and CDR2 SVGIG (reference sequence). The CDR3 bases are TGTGCCTGGAGTGTGAGGACAGGGAGTAATGAAAAACTGTTTTTT. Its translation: CAWSVRTGSNEKLFF.

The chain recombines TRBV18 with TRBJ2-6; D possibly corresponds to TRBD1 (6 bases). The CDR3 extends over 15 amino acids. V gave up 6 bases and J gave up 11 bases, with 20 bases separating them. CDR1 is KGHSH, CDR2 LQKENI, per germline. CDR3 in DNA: TGTGCCAGCTCTCCCGGGACACTCGGCCGGGACGTCCTGACTTTC. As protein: CASSPGTLGRDVLTF.

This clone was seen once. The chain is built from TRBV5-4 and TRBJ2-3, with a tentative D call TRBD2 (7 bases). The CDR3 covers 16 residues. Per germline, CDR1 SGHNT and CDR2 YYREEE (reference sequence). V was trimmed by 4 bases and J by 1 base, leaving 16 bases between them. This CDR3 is CASSLAQGGGTDTQYF. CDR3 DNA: TGTGCCAGCAGCCTTGCGCAAGGGGGGGGCACAGATACGCAGTATTTT.

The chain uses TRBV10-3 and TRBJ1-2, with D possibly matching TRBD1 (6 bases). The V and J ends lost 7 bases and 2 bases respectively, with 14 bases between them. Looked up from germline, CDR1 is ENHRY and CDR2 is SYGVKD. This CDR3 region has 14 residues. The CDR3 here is CAITLDSANYGYTF. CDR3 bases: TGTGCCATCACCCTGGACAGTGCAAACTATGGCTACACCTTC.

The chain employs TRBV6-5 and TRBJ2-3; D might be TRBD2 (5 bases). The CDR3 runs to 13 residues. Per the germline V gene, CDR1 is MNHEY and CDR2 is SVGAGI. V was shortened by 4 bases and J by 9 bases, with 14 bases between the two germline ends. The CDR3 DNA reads TGTGCCAGCAGTTCTGTTCGGGGTCAGACGCAGTATTTT. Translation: CASSSVRGQTQYF.

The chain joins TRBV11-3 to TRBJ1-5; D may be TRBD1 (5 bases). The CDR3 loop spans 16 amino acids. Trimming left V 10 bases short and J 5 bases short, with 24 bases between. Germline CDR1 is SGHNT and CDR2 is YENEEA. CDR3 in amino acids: CAIIRRGTYPHQPQHF. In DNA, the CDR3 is TGTGCCATCATCCGAAGGGGTACTTACCCCCATCAGCCCCAGCATTTT.

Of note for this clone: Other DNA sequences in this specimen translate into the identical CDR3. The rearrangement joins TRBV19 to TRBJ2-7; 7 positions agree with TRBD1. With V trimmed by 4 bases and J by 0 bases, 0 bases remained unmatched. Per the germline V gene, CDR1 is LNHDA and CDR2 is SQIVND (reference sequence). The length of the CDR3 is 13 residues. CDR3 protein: CASSRDSSYEQYF. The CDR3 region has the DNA TGTGCCAGTAGTAGGGACAGCTCCTACGAGCAGTACTTC.

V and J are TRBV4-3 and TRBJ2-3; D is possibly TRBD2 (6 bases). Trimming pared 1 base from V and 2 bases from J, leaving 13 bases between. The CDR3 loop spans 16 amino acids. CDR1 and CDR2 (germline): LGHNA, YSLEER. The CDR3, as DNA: TGCGCCAGCAGCCAAGGTCTTAGCGGAAACACAGATACGCAGTATTTT. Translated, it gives CASSQGLSGNTDTQYF.

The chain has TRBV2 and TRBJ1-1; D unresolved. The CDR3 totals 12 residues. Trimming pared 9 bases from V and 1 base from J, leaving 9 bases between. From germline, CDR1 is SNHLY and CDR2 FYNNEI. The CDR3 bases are TGTGCCAGACATATAACGAACACTGAAGCTTTCTTT. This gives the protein CARHITNTEAFF.

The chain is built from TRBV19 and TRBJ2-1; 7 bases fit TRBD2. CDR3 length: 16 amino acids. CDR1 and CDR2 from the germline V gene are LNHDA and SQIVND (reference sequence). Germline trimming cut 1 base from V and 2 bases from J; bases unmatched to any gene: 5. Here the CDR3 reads CASSIVAGATYNEQFF. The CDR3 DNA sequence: TGTGCCAGTAGTATAGTAGCGGGCGCTACCTACAATGAGCAGTTCTTC.

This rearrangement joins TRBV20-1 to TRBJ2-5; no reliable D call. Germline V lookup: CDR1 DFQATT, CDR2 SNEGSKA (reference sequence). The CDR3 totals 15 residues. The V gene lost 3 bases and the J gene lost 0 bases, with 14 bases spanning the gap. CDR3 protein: CSASLPARDQETQYF. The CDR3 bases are TGCAGTGCTAGTTTACCGGCCCGGGACCAAGAGACCCAGTACTTC.

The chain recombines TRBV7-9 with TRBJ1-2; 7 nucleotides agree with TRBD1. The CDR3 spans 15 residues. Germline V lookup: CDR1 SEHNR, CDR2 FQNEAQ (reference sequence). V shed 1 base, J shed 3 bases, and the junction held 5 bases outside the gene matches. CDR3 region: CASSLVTGADYGYTF. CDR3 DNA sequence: TGTGCCAGCAGCTTAGTTACAGGGGCTGACTATGGCTACACCTTC.

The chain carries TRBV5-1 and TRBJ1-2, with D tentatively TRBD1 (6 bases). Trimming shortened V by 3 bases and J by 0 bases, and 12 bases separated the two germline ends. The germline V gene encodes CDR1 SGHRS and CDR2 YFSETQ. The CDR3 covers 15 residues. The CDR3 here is CASSSSGATNYGYTF. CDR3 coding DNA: TGCGCCAGCAGCTCCTCAGGGGCAACTAACTATGGCTACACCTTC.

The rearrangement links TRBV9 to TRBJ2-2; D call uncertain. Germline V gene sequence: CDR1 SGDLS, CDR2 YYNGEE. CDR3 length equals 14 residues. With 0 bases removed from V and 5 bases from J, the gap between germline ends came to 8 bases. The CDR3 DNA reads TGTGCCAGCAGCGTAGATCTAGTGACCGGGGAGCTGTTTTTT. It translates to CASSVDLVTGELFF.

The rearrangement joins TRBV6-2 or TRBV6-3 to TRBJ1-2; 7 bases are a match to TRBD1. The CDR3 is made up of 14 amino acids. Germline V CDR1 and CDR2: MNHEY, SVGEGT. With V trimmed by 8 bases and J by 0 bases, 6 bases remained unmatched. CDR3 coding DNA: TGTGCCAGCCGCCTGGACAGGTCTAACTATGGCTACACCTTC. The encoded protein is CASRLDRSNYGYTF.

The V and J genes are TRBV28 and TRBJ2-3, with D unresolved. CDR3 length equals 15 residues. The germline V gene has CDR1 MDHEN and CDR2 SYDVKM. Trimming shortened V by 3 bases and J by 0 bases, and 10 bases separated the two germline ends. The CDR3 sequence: CASSFMGKSTDTQYF. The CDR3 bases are TGTGCCAGCAGTTTTATGGGCAAGAGCACAGATACGCAGTATTTT.

CDR3 protein: CASGETGLTFTEAFF. The CDR3 bases are TGCGCCAGCGGGGAGACGGGACTTACGTTCACTGAAGCTTTCTTT. The rearrangement joins TRBV10-1 to TRBJ1-1; D may be TRBD1 (5 bases). The CDR3 is 15 residues long. Germline values: CDR1 WNHNN, CDR2 SYGVQD (reference sequence). The V end lost 8 bases, the J end lost 4 bases, and 20 bases lay between the germline ends.

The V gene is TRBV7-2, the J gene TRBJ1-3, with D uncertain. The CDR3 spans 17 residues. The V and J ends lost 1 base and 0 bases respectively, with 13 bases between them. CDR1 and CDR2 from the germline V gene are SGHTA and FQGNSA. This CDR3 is CASSLVPLTISGNTIYF. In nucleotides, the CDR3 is TGTGCCAGCAGCTTAGTCCCCTTGACTATCTCTGGAAACACCATATATTTT.

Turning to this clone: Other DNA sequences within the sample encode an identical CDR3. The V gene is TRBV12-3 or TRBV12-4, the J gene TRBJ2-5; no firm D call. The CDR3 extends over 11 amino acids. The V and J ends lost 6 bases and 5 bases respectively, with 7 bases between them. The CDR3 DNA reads TGTGCCAGCAGCCTTGAGGAGACCCAGTACTTC. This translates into CASSLEETQYF.

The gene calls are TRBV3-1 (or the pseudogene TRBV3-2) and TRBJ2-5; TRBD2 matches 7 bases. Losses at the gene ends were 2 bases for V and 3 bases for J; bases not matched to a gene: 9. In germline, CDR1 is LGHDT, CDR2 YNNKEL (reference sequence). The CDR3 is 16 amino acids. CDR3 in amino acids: CASSQPPAGIKETQYF. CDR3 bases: TGTGCCAGCAGCCAACCCCCAGCGGGGATAAAAGAGACCCAGTACTTC.

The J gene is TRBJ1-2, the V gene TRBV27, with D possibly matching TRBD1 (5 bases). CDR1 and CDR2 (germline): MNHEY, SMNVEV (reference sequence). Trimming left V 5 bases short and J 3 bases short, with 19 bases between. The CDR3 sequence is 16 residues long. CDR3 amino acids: CASSPTVESTDYGYTF. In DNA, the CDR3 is TGTGCCAGCAGTCCGACAGTGGAATCGACGGACTATGGCTACACCTTC.

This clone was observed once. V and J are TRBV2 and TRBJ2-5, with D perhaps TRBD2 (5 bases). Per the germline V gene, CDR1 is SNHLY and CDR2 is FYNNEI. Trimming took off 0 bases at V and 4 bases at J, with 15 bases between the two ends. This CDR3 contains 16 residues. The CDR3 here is CASSEALNRGPETQYF. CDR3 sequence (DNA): TGTGCCAGCAGTGAAGCCCTAAACAGAGGGCCAGAGACCCAGTACTTC.

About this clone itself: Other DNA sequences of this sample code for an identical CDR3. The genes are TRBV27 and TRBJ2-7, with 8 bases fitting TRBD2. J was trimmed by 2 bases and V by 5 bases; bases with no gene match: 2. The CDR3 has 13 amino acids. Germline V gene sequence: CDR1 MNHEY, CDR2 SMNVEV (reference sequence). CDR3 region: CASSRGGPYEQYF. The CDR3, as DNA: TGTGCCAGCAGTCGGGGGGGTCCCTACGAGCAGTACTTC.